The 8 T cell receptor beta chains listed next were all sequenced from one sample in a study of blood T cell repertoires in COVID-19. Clones were read by immunoSEQ multiplex PCR, and TCRdb kept only the in-frame ones, dropping some. The sample yields more than 200,000 clones, around four fifths seen once. Sequenced input: peripheral blood. The receptors come from a woman aged 80 or over with COVID-19, enrolled during active disease.

This clone came up once. This chain joins TRBV5-1 and TRBJ2-3; D call uncertain. The V gene lost 2 bases and the J gene lost 4 bases, with 14 bases spanning the gap. This CDR3 contains 15 residues. Germline-derived CDR1 and CDR2 are SGHRS and YFSETQ. The CDR3 nucleotides are TGCGCCAGCAGCTTAAGTGGGCGCCCTGCAGATACGCAGTATTTT. This translates into CASSLSGRPADTQYF.

The CDR3, as DNA: TGTGCCAGCTCATCGACCGGGAGGGACACTGAAGCTTTCTTT. Amino acids: CASSSTGRDTEAFF. This chain connects TRBV18 to TRBJ1-1, with D unresolved. There are 14 residues in the CDR3. Germline V gives CDR1 KGHSH, CDR2 LQKENI. The V end was cut by 5 bases, the J end by 3 bases, with 13 bases between.

The chain uses TRBV6-2 or TRBV6-3 and TRBJ2-2; TRBD2 matches at 11 bases. The CDR3 loop spans 17 amino acids. The germline gives CDR1 MNHEY, CDR2 SVGEGT. V was clipped by 2 bases and J by 2 bases; unmatched bases: 4. In DNA form, the CDR3 reads TGTGCCAGCAGTTACCCTAGCGGGGGGTTAAACACCGGGGAGCTGTTTTTT. Amino acid sequence: CASSYPSGGLNTGELFF.

In its sample, this clone was seen once. The chain recombines TRBV7-8 with TRBJ1-4; D call uncertain. V was clipped by 1 base and J by 3 bases, with 9 bases between them. The CDR3 has 15 amino acids. Germline V gene data show CDR1 as SGHVS and CDR2 as FQNEAQ. CDR3 coding DNA: TGTGCCAGCAGCTTAGGTGGGCTGGCTAATGAAAAACTGTTTTTT. It specifies CASSLGGLANEKLFF.

This clone was counted once. The chain uses TRBV28 and TRBJ1-5; 7 bases fit TRBD1. This CDR3 region has 14 residues. V lost 6 bases, J lost 2 bases, and 4 bases stayed unmatched. Germline values: CDR1 MDHEN, CDR2 SYDVKM. DNA for the CDR3: TGTGCCAGCAGCTCTACAGGGGGCAATCAGCCCCAGCATTTT. This encodes CASSSTGGNQPQHF.

The V call is TRBV11-2, the J call TRBJ2-5; possible D gene TRBD1, 6 bases. The CDR3 sequence is 14 residues long. Germline V gene lookup returns CDR1 SGHAT and CDR2 FQNNGV. V was shortened by 1 base and J by 2 bases, with 8 bases between the two germline ends. The chain's CDR3 is CASSLGDKQETQYF. CDR3 coding DNA: TGTGCCAGCAGCTTAGGGGACAAGCAAGAGACCCAGTACTTC.

This clone has just a few counts. V gene TRBV6-4 combines with J gene TRBJ1-6; tentatively, D is TRBD1 (6 bases). With 6 bases removed from V and 10 bases from J, the gap between germline ends came to 19 bases. The CDR3 loop spans 15 amino acids. Germline CDR1 MRHNA, CDR2 SNTAGT. CDR3 loop: CASSPGSGVKSPLHF. CDR3 nucleotide sequence: TGTGCCAGCAGCCCGGGGTCAGGGGTGAAGTCACCCCTCCACTTT.

The sample holds a few counts of this clone. The chain employs TRBV7-2 and TRBJ1-2; TRBD1 agrees at 9 bases. V dropped 5 bases and J dropped 6; count of bases not matched to a gene: 7. The V gene's germline CDR1 is SGHTA and CDR2 FQGNSA. This CDR3 contains 14 residues. This CDR3 is CASSMGQGDDGYTF. The CDR3 DNA follows: TGTGCCAGCAGCATGGGACAGGGAGACGATGGCTACACCTTC. The full variable domain, with the rest looked up from reference TRBV7-2 and TRBJ1-2, is GAGVSQSPSNKVTEKGKDVELRCDPISGHTALYWYRQSLGQGLEFLIYFQGNSAPDKSGLPSDRFSAERTGGSVSTLTIQRTQQEDSAVYLCASSMGQGDDGYTFGSGTRLTVV.